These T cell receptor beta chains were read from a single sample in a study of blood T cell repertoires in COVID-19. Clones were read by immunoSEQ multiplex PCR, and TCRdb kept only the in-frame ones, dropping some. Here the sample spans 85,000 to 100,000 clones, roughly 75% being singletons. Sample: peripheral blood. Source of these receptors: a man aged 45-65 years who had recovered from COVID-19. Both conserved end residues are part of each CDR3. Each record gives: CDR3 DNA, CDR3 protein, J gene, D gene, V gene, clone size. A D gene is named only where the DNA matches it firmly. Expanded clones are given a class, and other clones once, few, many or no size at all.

TGTGCCATCGTCCCTAGCGGAGACATGGGTACGCAGTATTTT,CAIVPSGDMGTQYF,TRBJ2-3,TRBD2,TRBV10-3,-
TGTGCCAGCAGCTTCTCATCGGGGGAGTTATCGGTCTACGAGCAGTACTTC,CASSFSSGELSVYEQYF,TRBJ2-7,-,TRBV7-9,-
TGTGCCAGCAGCTTCATGCAGGGATTAGGGGAAAAACTGTTTTTT,CASSFMQGLGEKLFF,TRBJ1-4,-,TRBV7-9,-
TGTGCCAGCAGTTTTCAGGTCACAGATACGCAGTATTTT,CASSFQVTDTQYF,TRBJ2-3,-,TRBV27,-
TGTGCCAGCAGGGACTGGACAGGGGGCCCCGGGGAGCTGTTTTTT,CASRDWTGGPGELFF,TRBJ2-2,TRBD1,TRBV6-5,few
TGCAGTGCCACGGGACAGGTTGAAGCTTTCTTT,CSATGQVEAFF,TRBJ1-1,TRBD1,TRBV20-1,-
TGTGCCAGCAGCAAGCGGGGGTATGGCTACACCTTC,CASSKRGYGYTF,TRBJ1-2,-,TRBV21-1,once
TGTGCCAGCAGTTTATATTATGAGACTAGCACAGATACGCAGTATTTT,CASSLYYETSTDTQYF,TRBJ2-3,-,TRBV27,once
TGTGCCAGCAGTCCTCCGACAGGGGGCTACACCTTC,CASSPPTGGYTF,TRBJ1-2,TRBD1,TRBV7-9,-
TGTGCCAGCATCCCAGAGGGCACGCGGGGCTACACCTTC,CASIPEGTRGYTF,TRBJ1-2,-,TRBV12-3/TRBV12-4,-
TGTGCCAGCAACCGACCCCGGGGTAATCAGTACTTC,CASNRPRGNQYF,TRBJ2-7,-,TRBV28,-
TGTGCCAGCAGCCCTAGCTGGACCGGGGAGCTGTTTTTT,CASSPSWTGELFF,TRBJ2-2,-,TRBV12-3/TRBV12-4,-
TGTGCCAGCAGTTTACCCGCCGGGACTAACTTATTTCGGTACAATGAGCAGTTCTTC,CASSLPAGTNLFRYNEQFF,TRBJ2-1,TRBD2,TRBV28,-
TGTGCCAGGAGGGCCGGGGCCAAAAACATTCAGTACTTC,CARRAGAKNIQYF,TRBJ2-4,-,TRBV7-3,-
TGTGCCAGCAGCCCGGGGGGGTCCTACAATGAGCAGTTCTTC,CASSPGGSYNEQFF,TRBJ2-1,TRBD2,TRBV9,-